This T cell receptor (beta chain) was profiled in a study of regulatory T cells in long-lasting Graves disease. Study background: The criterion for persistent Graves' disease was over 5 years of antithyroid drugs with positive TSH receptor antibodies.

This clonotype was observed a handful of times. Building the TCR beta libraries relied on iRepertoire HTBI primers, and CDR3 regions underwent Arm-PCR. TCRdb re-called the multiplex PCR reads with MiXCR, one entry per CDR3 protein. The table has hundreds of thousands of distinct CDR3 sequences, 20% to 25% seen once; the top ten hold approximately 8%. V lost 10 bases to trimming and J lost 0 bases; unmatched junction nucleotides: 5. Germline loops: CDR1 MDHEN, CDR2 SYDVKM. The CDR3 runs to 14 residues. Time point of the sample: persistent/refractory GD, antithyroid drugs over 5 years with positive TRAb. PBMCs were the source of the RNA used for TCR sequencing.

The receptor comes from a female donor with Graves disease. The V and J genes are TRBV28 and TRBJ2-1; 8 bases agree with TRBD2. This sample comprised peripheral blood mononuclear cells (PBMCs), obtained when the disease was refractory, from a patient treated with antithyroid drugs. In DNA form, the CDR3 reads TGTGCCATCCTCGGGACTAGCTCCTACAATGAGCAGTTCTTC. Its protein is CAILGTSSYNEQFF.